Shown below are 8 T cell receptor beta chains from a single sample sequenced in a study of blood T cell repertoires in COVID-19 (dated by TCRdb to the early 2020s). The protocol used for the library was the immunoSEQ multiplex PCR assay. This immuneACCESS table, as held by TCRdb, lists in-frame sequences with V and J called but not all clones. Of the missing ones, under half trace to an unresolved V gene in checked studies; the others have no known cause. The sample table lists fewer than 250,000 clones, 89% of them with a count of one. The ten largest clones represent around 6% of the sample. The specimen sequenced was peripheral blood. The receptors derive from a man in his 60s who had recovered from COVID-19.

The chain couples TRBV19 to TRBJ2-2, with D tentatively TRBD1 (6 bases). The ends were cut back, 3 bases at V and 7 bases at J, with 18 bases in the middle. The CDR3 totals 16 residues. Germline V gene lookup returns CDR1 LNHDA and CDR2 SQIVND (reference sequence). The CDR3 here is CASSMRGVRGVGELFF. In DNA, the CDR3 is TGTGCCAGTAGTATGAGAGGAGTCAGGGGTGTCGGGGAGCTGTTTTTT.

For the CDR3, the DNA is TGTGCCAGTAGTATAATCGCTCCCGCGGATGGCTACACCTTC. Its translation is CASSIIAPADGYTF. This rearrangement joins TRBV19 to TRBJ1-2, with no clear D. With 2 bases removed from V and 6 bases from J, the gap between germline ends came to 13 bases. The V gene's germline CDR1 is LNHDA and CDR2 SQIVND (reference sequence). This CDR3 has 14 amino acids.

CDR3 bases: TGTGCCACCCGCCGGGACAGACTTGGCGAGCAGTACTTC. It specifies CATRRDRLGEQYF. The chain carries TRBV12-3 or TRBV12-4 and TRBJ2-7; 7 positions agree with TRBD1. CDR3 size: 13 residues. The V gene end was trimmed by 10 bases and the J gene end by 6 bases; junction bases not matched to a gene: 12.

This clone was seen more than once but under ten times. Written as DNA, the CDR3 is TGTGCCAGCCGATGGACAGGGCCGAACACTGAAGCTTTCTTT. Translation gives CASRWTGPNTEAFF. V and J are TRBV13 and TRBJ1-1, with 8 nucleotides matching TRBD1. Germline V gives CDR1 PRHDT, CDR2 FYEKMQ (reference sequence). The length of the CDR3 is 14 residues. V lost 8 bases and J lost 1; bases outside the gene matches: 6. The whole variable domain, filled in from reference TRBV13 and TRBJ1-1, reads AAGVIQSPRHLIKEKRETATLKCYPIPRHDTVYWYQQGPGQDPQFLISFYEKMQSDKGSIPDRFSAQQFSDYHSELNMSSLELGDSALYFCASRWTGPNTEAFFGQGTRLTVV.

CDR3 DNA: TGCGCCAGCAGCCTCGAGGATTCTCCCTACGAGTGGCAGTACTTC. It codes for CASSLEDSPYEWQYF. This chain joins TRBV5-1 and TRBJ2-7; no reliable D call. CDR3 length: 15 residues. Looked up from germline, CDR1 is SGHRS and CDR2 is YFSETQ. Trimming took 4 bases from V and 9 from J, leaving 23 bases between them.

This clone was recorded only once. This rearrangement joins TRBV12-5 to TRBJ2-2, with 9 bases aligning to TRBD2. Germline CDR1 reads LGHNT; CDR2 reads FRNRAP. The CDR3 length is 17 residues. The J segment lost 5 bases and the V segment lost 6 bases, leaving 13 bases of the junction unmatched. The CDR3 protein is CASGNGLTSGPTGELFF. The CDR3 region has the DNA TGTGCTAGTGGCAACGGACTGACTAGCGGTCCGACCGGGGAGCTGTTTTTT.

The V gene is TRBV4-2, the J gene TRBJ2-3; no definite D call. Germline V gene data show CDR1 as LGHNA and CDR2 as YNFKEQ. CDR3 length: 16 amino acids. The V end lost 1 base, the J end lost 1 base, and 12 bases lay between the germline ends. The CDR3 spells CASSQAPGVGTDTQYF. The CDR3 DNA is TGTGCCAGCAGCCAAGCCCCCGGAGTAGGCACAGATACGCAGTATTTT.

V gene TRBV7-8 combines with J gene TRBJ2-1, with TRBD2 as a possible D gene (5 bases). The germline V gene encodes CDR1 SGHVS and CDR2 FQNEAQ. The CDR3 extends over 13 amino acids. V shed 5 bases and J shed 6 bases, with 11 bases lying between them. The chain's CDR3 is CASSQDRGNEQFF. The CDR3 nucleotides are TGTGCCAGCAGCCAAGACCGGGGCAATGAGCAGTTCTTC.